The 13 T cell receptor beta chains below come from one sample, sequenced in a study of shared clonotypes between healthy human individuals. Generated by immunoSEQ multiplex PCR, the TCRdb table keeps only in-frame clones and is missing some. Counted here are 2 million to 2.5 million clones, approximately 93% occurring once; the ten biggest clones make up 0.35% to 0.45%. What was sequenced was naive CD4+ T cells from PBMCs. Subset of the sample: CD45RA+ positively selected. The origin of the receptors is a man aged 18 to 30 in good health. Some clones in this sample may be carry-over from other donors' samples.

The genes are TRBV5-1 and TRBJ2-7; 7 bases line up with TRBD2. The V and J ends lost 0 bases and 6 bases, in that order; junction bases with no gene match: 6. This CDR3 is built from 14 residues. Germline V lookup: CDR1 SGHRS, CDR2 YFSETQ. The CDR3 coding sequence is TGCGCCAGCAGCTTGGATCGGGAGGACGCCGAGCAGTACTTC. This gives the protein CASSLDREDAEQYF.

The J gene is TRBJ2-3, the V gene TRBV5-1; D call uncertain. Germline V CDR1 and CDR2: SGHRS, YFSETQ. The CDR3 runs 15 residues. Trimming stripped 2 bases from V and 2 bases from J, with 12 bases between. The chain's CDR3 is CASSFRQIDTDTQYF. In DNA form, the CDR3 reads TGCGCCAGCAGCTTCCGCCAGATAGACACAGATACGCAGTATTTT.

This clone was counted a few times. The chain has TRBV6-5 and TRBJ1-5; D is uncertain. The V gene lost 4 bases and the J gene lost 3 bases, with 7 bases spanning the gap. The CDR3 is made up of 13 amino acids. Germline values: CDR1 MNHEY, CDR2 SVGAGI. The CDR3 loop reads CASSSSFNQPQHF. For the CDR3, the DNA is TGTGCCAGCAGTTCGAGTTTCAATCAGCCCCAGCATTTT.

This clone has only one observation. The same CDR3 also results from other DNA sequences found in this sample. The CDR3 DNA follows: TGCGCCAGCAGCCCGTCACCGAGCTCCTACAATGAGCAGTTCTTC. Protein: CASSPSPSSYNEQFF. The V and J genes are TRBV5-1 and TRBJ2-1; D unresolved. CDR1 is SGHRS, CDR2 YFSETQ, per germline. Trimming removed 4 bases at V and 0 bases at J, with 11 bases between. This CDR3 has 15 amino acids.

The chain employs TRBV4-1 and TRBJ1-2; no clear D gene. This CDR3 has 15 amino acids. Trimming stripped 0 bases from V and 4 bases from J, with 12 bases between. CDR1 is MGHRA, CDR2 YSYEKL, per germline. CDR3 nucleotide sequence: TGCGCCAGCAGCCAAGAAAAAGGACCCTTCTATGGCTACACCTTC. Amino acid sequence: CASSQEKGPFYGYTF.

V and J are TRBV9 and TRBJ2-7; D may match TRBD1 or TRBD2 (6 bases each). The germline CDR1 and CDR2 sequences are SGDLS and YYNGEE. This CDR3 region has 16 residues. V was shortened by 0 bases and J by 0 bases, with 13 bases between the two germline ends. In DNA form, the CDR3 reads TGTGCCAGCAGCGTAGATGTGGGGGGCGCCTCCTACGAGCAGTACTTC. Amino acid sequence: CASSVDVGGASYEQYF.

The chain links TRBV5-4 to TRBJ1-2, with 8 bases lining up with TRBD1. The CDR3 loop spans 15 amino acids. CDR1 is SGHNT and CDR2 is YYREEE in the germline V gene (reference sequence). Trimming at V came to 3 bases and at J to 0 bases, leaving 4 bases not matched to a gene. The CDR3 here is CASSWGQATNYGYTF. The CDR3, as DNA: TGTGCCAGCAGCTGGGGACAGGCTACTAACTATGGCTACACCTTC.

V gene TRBV5-1 combines with J gene TRBJ1-1; D call uncertain. CDR3 length: 15 amino acids. The V end lost 4 bases, the J end lost 1 base, and 14 bases lay between the germline ends. Germline V gene lookup returns CDR1 SGHRS and CDR2 YFSETQ. As DNA, the CDR3 is TGCGCCAGCAGCCAGGACCCAGGAAAGAACACTGAAGCTTTCTTT. Its protein product is CASSQDPGKNTEAFF. Using reference TRBV5-1 and TRBJ1-1 for the parts outside the CDR3, the full variable domain is KAGVTQTPRYLIKTRGQQVTLSCSPISGHRSVSWYQQTPGQGLQFLFEYFSETQRNKGNFPGRFSGRQFSNSRSEMNVSTLELGDSALYLCASSQDPGKNTEAFFGQGTRLTVV.

The chain has TRBV30 and TRBJ1-4; a weak D match, TRBD1 (5 bases). CDR3 length equals 14 residues. Trimming cost V 1 base and J 2 bases, with 8 bases left between them. Germline values: CDR1 GTSNPN, CDR2 SVGIG (reference sequence). DNA for the CDR3: TGTGCCTGGAGTGAGGGGTCTACTAATGAAAAACTGTTTTTT. Amino acid sequence: CAWSEGSTNEKLFF.

The chain combines TRBV28 with TRBJ2-2, with D tentatively TRBD1 (5 bases). Trimming removed 7 bases from V and 7 bases from J, with 13 bases in between. This CDR3 comprises 13 residues. Germline CDR1 MDHEN, CDR2 SYDVKM. The CDR3 here is CASKAGHIGELFF. The CDR3 DNA sequence: TGTGCCAGCAAAGCAGGGCATATCGGGGAGCTGTTTTTT.

This clone was counted only a few times. This chain connects TRBV18 to TRBJ1-1; D is undetermined. Germline V gene lookup returns CDR1 KGHSH and CDR2 LQKENI. Trimming stripped 8 bases from V and 4 bases from J, with 14 bases between. This CDR3 region has 13 residues. The CDR3: CASIANQGTEAFF. CDR3 in DNA: TGTGCCAGCATAGCCAACCAAGGCACTGAAGCTTTCTTT.

The V call is TRBV25-1, the J call TRBJ2-1; 7 nucleotides match TRBD2. Trimming at V came to 2 bases and at J to 9 bases, leaving 10 bases not matched to a gene. Germline CDR1 MGHDK, CDR2 SYGVNS. The CDR3 length is 15 residues. CDR3 coding DNA: TGTGCCAGCAGTGAAGCCGGACTAGACGGCGCTGAGCAGTTCTTC. As protein: CASSEAGLDGAEQFF. The whole variable domain, filled in from reference TRBV25-1 and TRBJ2-1, reads EADIYQTPRYLVIGTGKKITLECSQTMGHDKMYWYQQDPGMELHLIHYSYGVNSTEKGDLSSESTVSRIRTEHFPLTLESARPSHTSQYLCASSEAGLDGAEQFFGPGTRLTVL.

This sequence joins TRBV9 and TRBJ1-1; perhaps TRBD1 as D (6 bases). Germline CDR1 and CDR2: SGDLS and YYNGEE. This CDR3 is 13 amino acids long. V dropped 3 bases and J dropped 8 bases, with 14 bases sitting between them. The CDR3 sequence is CASSGIPGQEAFF. In nucleotides, the CDR3 is TGTGCCAGCAGCGGAATACCGGGACAAGAAGCTTTCTTT.